This is a list of T cell receptor beta chains from one sample in a study of blood T cells in healthy people across ages. TCRdb processed the 5' RACE reads anew with MiXCR; each CDR3 protein has one entry. This table has about 1,500,000 distinct CDR3 sequences, roughly 40% appearing once. The sequencing sample was made of blood. These receptors were obtained from a woman aged 18-29 years in good health. Both conserved end residues are part of each CDR3. A D gene is named only where the DNA matches it firmly. The size entry is marked missing in some rows and otherwise reads once, few, many or a size class.

D: .; size: few; V: TRBV10-3; length: 13; J: TRBJ2-5; DNA: TGTGCCATCAGTGCCCTAAGGGGCCCAGAGCAGTACTTC; CDR3: CAISALRGPEQYF
D: TRBD2; size: .; V: TRBV6-2/TRBV6-3; length: 17; J: TRBJ2-7; DNA: TGTGCCAGCAGTTACTTGACGCTGGCGGGAGCCCTCTACGAGCAGTACTTC; CDR3: CASSYLTLAGALYEQYF
D: .; size: .; V: TRBV4-1; length: 16; J: TRBJ1-5; DNA: TGCGCCAGCAGCCAAGCGGCGACAACAGCTAATCAGCCCCAGCATTTT; CDR3: CASSQAATTANQPQHF
D: .; size: .; V: TRBV2; length: 14; J: TRBJ2-3; DNA: TGTGCCAGCATCCGCCCGGGGACCACAGATACGCAGTATTTT; CDR3: CASIRPGTTDTQYF
D: .; size: .; V: TRBV19; length: 14; J: TRBJ2-3; DNA: TGTGCCAGTAAGGAGACAGCTTCTACAGATACGCAGTATTTT; CDR3: CASKETASTDTQYF
D: TRBD1; size: .; V: TRBV18; length: 16; J: TRBJ2-7; DNA: TGTGCCAGCTCACCACAGAGGGACAGGGTGGGGTACGAGCAGTACTTC; CDR3: CASSPQRDRVGYEQYF
D: .; size: .; V: TRBV21-1; length: 10; J: TRBJ2-5; DNA: TGTGCCAGCAGCCCCCCCGCCCAGTACTTC; CDR3: CASSPPAQYF
D: TRBD1; size: few; V: TRBV4-1; length: 14; J: TRBJ2-7; DNA: TGCGCCAGCAGCCAAAGACAGGGGGTAGGAGAGCAGTACTTC; CDR3: CASSQRQGVGEQYF
D: .; size: once; V: TRBV7-9; length: 14; J: TRBJ2-1; DNA: TGTGCCAGCAGCTTGGCTAGCGTGGGCAATGAGCAGTTCTTC; CDR3: CASSLASVGNEQFF
D: TRBD1; size: .; V: TRBV5-1; length: 16; J: TRBJ1-4; DNA: TGCGCCAGCAGCTACGGACAGGGGCGGGGGAATGAAAAACTGTTTTTT; CDR3: CASSYGQGRGNEKLFF
D: .; size: .; V: TRBV6-4; length: 13; J: TRBJ2-7; DNA: TGTGCCAGCAGTGGACAGCCCTACAATGAGCAGTACTTC; CDR3: CASSGQPYNEQYF
D: .; size: once; V: TRBV9; length: 16; J: TRBJ2-2; DNA: TGTGCCAGCAGCGTTGCCGGGACTGTGAACACCGGGGAGCTGTTTTTT; CDR3: CASSVAGTVNTGELFF
D: .; size: .; V: TRBV5-1; length: 16; J: TRBJ2-6; DNA: TGCGCCAGCAGGTTGGAAGCCAACTCTGGGGCCAACGTCCTGACTTTC; CDR3: CASRLEANSGANVLTF
D: .; size: few; V: TRBV25-1; length: 13; J: TRBJ1-6; DNA: TGTGCCAGCCACCGGGGAGGCGGTTCACCCCTCCACTTT; CDR3: CASHRGGGSPLHF
D: .; size: few; V: TRBV21-1; length: 19; J: TRBJ1-6; DNA: TGTGCCAGCGCCGCCGCCGGGACAGGGAGTTCTATTAATAATTCACCCCTCCACTTT; CDR3: CASAAAGTGSSINNSPLHF
D: .; size: few; V: TRBV5-1; length: 14; J: TRBJ1-1; DNA: TGCGCCAGCAGCTTGGAGGGGACTGGAACTGAAGCTTTCTTT; CDR3: CASSLEGTGTEAFF
D: .; size: .; V: TRBV2; length: 14; J: TRBJ2-5; DNA: TGTGCCAGCAGTGATTCTAGCGTCCAAGAGACCCAGTACTTC; CDR3: CASSDSSVQETQYF
D: .; size: .; V: TRBV12-3/TRBV12-4; length: 14; J: TRBJ2-7; DNA: TGTGCCAGCAGCGCAATCGGGTGGCCCTACGAGCAGTACTTC; CDR3: CASSAIGWPYEQYF
D: .; size: .; V: TRBV4-1; length: 14; J: TRBJ1-6; DNA: TGCGCCAGCAGCCAACCTACAGCTAATTCACCCCTCCACTTT; CDR3: CASSQPTANSPLHF
D: .; size: .; V: TRBV3-1; length: 14; J: TRBJ1-2; DNA: TGTGCCAGCAGCCAACCTACGGGACGAGGCGGCTACACCTTC; CDR3: CASSQPTGRGGYTF
D: .; size: .; V: TRBV5-8; length: 13; J: TRBJ2-3; DNA: TGTGCCAGCGCCGACTGGGGCACAGATACGCAGTATTTT; CDR3: CASADWGTDTQYF
D: .; size: .; V: TRBV4-1; length: 15; J: TRBJ1-2; DNA: TGCGCCAGCAGCCAAGATCAGGCAGGGAACTATGGCTACACCTTC; CDR3: CASSQDQAGNYGYTF
D: TRBD2; size: .; V: TRBV20-1; length: 14; J: TRBJ2-3; DNA: TGCAGTGCTAGACTAGCGGTCATCACAGATACGCAGTATTTT; CDR3: CSARLAVITDTQYF
D: .; size: few; V: TRBV13; length: 13; J: TRBJ2-1; DNA: TGTGCCAGCACCCAGGGCCAGTACAATGAGCAGTTCTTC; CDR3: CASTQGQYNEQFF
D: .; size: .; V: TRBV28; length: 14; J: TRBJ2-5; DNA: TGTGCCAGCAGGATCGACACGGACCAAGAGACCCAGTACTTC; CDR3: CASRIDTDQETQYF
D: .; size: .; V: TRBV20-1; length: 13; J: TRBJ1-1; DNA: TGCAGTGCCCAGGGCCCACTGAACACTGAAGCTTTCTTT; CDR3: CSAQGPLNTEAFF
D: .; size: few; V: TRBV28; length: 12; J: TRBJ1-2; DNA: TGTGCCAGCATCAGCTGGGGCTATGGCTACACCTTC; CDR3: CASISWGYGYTF
D: TRBD2; size: few; V: TRBV12-3/TRBV12-4; length: 12; J: TRBJ2-1; DNA: TGTGCCAGCAGTCGGACTAGCGTAGAGCAGTTCTTC; CDR3: CASSRTSVEQFF
D: .; size: .; V: TRBV7-2; length: 14; J: TRBJ2-2; DNA: TGTGCCAGCCCGCGACCACCTAACACCGGGGAGCTGTTTTTT; CDR3: CASPRPPNTGELFF
D: TRBD1; size: once; V: TRBV27; length: 13; J: TRBJ2-5; DNA: TGTGCCAGCAGTTTAAGGGGGCGAGAGGCCCAGTACTTC; CDR3: CASSLRGREAQYF